The T cell receptor beta chain described here comes from a study of CD8+CD57+ T cells in acquired aplastic anemia. Study in general: DNA from sorted CD4+ and CD8+ cells averaged around 3 ug.

The CDR3 sequence is 11 residues long. With 8 bases removed from V and 2 bases from J, the gap between germline ends came to 4 bases. Germline V gives CDR1 SEHNR, CDR2 FQNEAQ (reference sequence). The table lists this clonotype with a count of one. Antigen: not known. General study points: Shared by patients and controls, just under 30 CD8+ CDR3s were abundant in patients. No significant difference in CD8+ Simpson's diversity was found between patients and controls.

TCR beta VDJ and CDR3 profiles were obtained from a genomic DNA template. TCRdb re-called the reads with MiXCR, one entry per CDR3 protein. The table records 40,000 to 50,000 distinct CDR3 sequences, about two thirds of them present only once. The chain has TRBV7-9 and TRBJ2-1; D is undetermined. Sequenced: sorted CD4+, CD8+, or CD8+CD57+ T cells (not recorded which) from PBMCs. This sequence was found in a human donor in good health, serving as a control. CDR3 bases: TGTGCCAGCGGAACCTACAATGAGCAGTTCTTC. Translating gives CASGTYNEQFF. Full variable domain (rest looked up from reference TRBV7-9 and TRBJ2-1): DTGVSQNPRHKITKRGQNVTFRCDPISEHNRLYWYRQTLGQGPEFLTYFQNEAQLEKSRLLSDRFSAERPKGSFSTLEIQRTEQGDSAMYLCASGTYNEQFFGPGTRLTVL.